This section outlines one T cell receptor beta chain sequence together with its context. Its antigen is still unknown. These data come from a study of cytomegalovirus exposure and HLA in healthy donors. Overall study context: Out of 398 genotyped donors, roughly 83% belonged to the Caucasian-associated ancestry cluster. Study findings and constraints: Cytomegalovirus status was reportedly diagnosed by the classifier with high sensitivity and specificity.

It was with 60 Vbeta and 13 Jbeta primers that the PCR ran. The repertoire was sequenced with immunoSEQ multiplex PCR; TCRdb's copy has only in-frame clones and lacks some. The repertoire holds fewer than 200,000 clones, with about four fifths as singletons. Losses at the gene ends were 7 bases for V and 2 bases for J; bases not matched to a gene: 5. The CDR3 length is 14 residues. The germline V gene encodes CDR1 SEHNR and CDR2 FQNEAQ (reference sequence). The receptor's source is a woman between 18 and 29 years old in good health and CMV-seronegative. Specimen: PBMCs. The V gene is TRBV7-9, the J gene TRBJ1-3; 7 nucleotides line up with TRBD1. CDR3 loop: CASTAGGTGNTIYF. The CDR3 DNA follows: TGTGCCAGCACGGCAGGGGGGACTGGAAACACCATATATTTT.